Listed below are T cell receptor beta chains from one sample, sequenced in a study of blood T cell repertoires in COVID-19. Using immunoSEQ multiplex PCR, the repertoire was profiled, and TCRdb retains in-frame clones only, with some absent. The profile shows 160,000 or so clones, approximately 83% of them singletons. The specimen sequenced was peripheral blood. The source is a human donor in a cohort sampled during active COVID-19. Both conserved end residues are part of each CDR3. The D gene is left open where the match is weak. Clone size is stated in some rows and not others, as once, few, many or a class when expanded.

cdr3_aa,cdr3_nt,cdr3_length,j_call,d_call,clone_size,v_call
CASSLRGQVVALHF,TGTGCCAGCAGTTTAAGGGGGCAGGTCGTGGCCCTCCACTTT,14,TRBJ1-6,TRBD1,few,TRBV28
CASSRDRGETEAFF,TGTGCCAGCAGCCGTGACAGGGGGGAAACTGAAGCTTTCTTT,14,TRBJ1-1,TRBD1,.,TRBV4-2
CASSYTVRTGGYEQYF,TGTGCCAGCAGTTACACCGTACGGACAGGGGGCTACGAGCAGTACTTC,16,TRBJ2-7,TRBD1,.,TRBV6-2/TRBV6-3
CASVEGQGLEKLFF,TGTGCCAGCGTTGAGGGACAGGGGTTGGAAAAACTGTTTTTT,14,TRBJ1-4,TRBD1,few,TRBV28
CASSSTRTGGYEQYF,TGTGCCAGCAGCTCCACGCGGACAGGGGGCTACGAGCAGTACTTC,15,TRBJ2-7,TRBD1,.,TRBV11-2
CASRRGAYEQYF,TGTGCCAGCCGTAGGGGCGCCTACGAGCAGTACTTC,12,TRBJ2-7,.,.,TRBV3-1/TRBV3-2
CASSLSSSSSSYNEQFF,TGCGCCAGCAGCCTTAGTTCTAGCAGCAGCTCCTACAATGAGCAGTTCTTC,17,TRBJ2-1,.,.,TRBV5-1
CASSTPGLQETQYF,TGTGCCAGCAGCACACCGGGACTACAAGAGACCCAGTACTTC,14,TRBJ2-5,TRBD2,.,TRBV5-4
CASSLARFGYTF,TGTGCCAGCAGCTTAGCCAGGTTTGGCTACACCTTC,12,TRBJ1-2,.,.,TRBV7-2
CASSGLGGTEAFF,TGTGCCAGCAGTGGCCTCGGGGGAACTGAAGCTTTCTTT,13,TRBJ1-1,.,.,TRBV6-6
CASSLTSGKYEQYF,TGTGCCAGCAGCTTGACTAGCGGGAAATACGAGCAGTACTTC,14,TRBJ2-7,TRBD2,few,TRBV5-4